Only a few counts were recorded for the clone carrying this T cell receptor (beta chain). What it recognizes is unknown. The entry originates in a study of cytomegalovirus exposure and HLA in healthy donors. Study-wide results and caveats: HLA allele associations emerged for around 16,000 TCR beta sequences in a later analysis, at 0.05 false discovery rate. With later analysis, a missense DCLRE1C variant became linked to TCR beta V- and J-gene trimming. Productive status was seen about 90% or about 30% of the time for most TCR beta V segments in an earlier analysis.

This CDR3 has 14 amino acids. V lost 5 bases to trimming and J lost 1 base, with 11 bases between them. CDR1 SGHTA and CDR2 FQGNSA come from the germline V gene. 60 Vbeta and 13 Jbeta primers were used in PCR. Some clones are missing from TCRdb's copy, which holds only in-frame ones; the method was immunoSEQ multiplex PCR. The sample records about 140,000 clones, roughly 78% being singletons. Sequenced sample: PBMCs. This receptor was taken from a man aged 30 to 45 in good health and CMV-seronegative. V gene TRBV7-2 combines with J gene TRBJ1-1; D is uncertain. The CDR3 coding sequence is TGTGCCAGCAGCCTCGGACTTTCGAACACTGAAGCTTTCTTT. The encoded protein is CASSLGLSNTEAFF.